These 8 T cell receptor beta chains share one sample of origin, sequenced in a study of blood T cell repertoires in COVID-19. Sequencing used immunoSEQ multiplex PCR; TCRdb keeps in-frame clones, though not all of them. The sample shows over 200,000 clones, 80% to 90% of them seen only once. Sequenced sample: peripheral blood. The source is a man in his forties or fifties with active or convalescent COVID-19.

The V call is TRBV7-9, the J call TRBJ1-4, with 7 bases lining up with TRBD1. After removal of 0 bases from V and 8 bases from J, the junction contained 12 bases not matched to a gene. CDR3 size: 17 residues. Per germline, CDR1 SEHNR and CDR2 FQNEAQ (reference sequence). DNA for the CDR3: TGTGCCAGCAGCTTAGCGGAATTCACAGGGGCAGGGGAAAAACTGTTTTTT. Its translation is CASSLAEFTGAGEKLFF.

This clone was detected only once. The chain couples TRBV5-5 to TRBJ2-7, with D possibly TRBD2 on 6 matching bases. Germline V gene sequence: CDR1 SGHKS, CDR2 YYEKEE (reference sequence). The CDR3 length is 12 residues. The germline V and J ends were trimmed by 4 bases and 4 bases, with 9 bases remaining between them. The CDR3 spells CASSQSGYEQYF. The CDR3 DNA is TGTGCCAGCAGCCAAAGCGGGTACGAGCAGTACTTC.

J is TRBJ1-6 and V is TRBV27; TRBD1 is a possible D gene (6 bases). The CDR3 sequence is 14 residues long. Germline loops: CDR1 MNHEY, CDR2 SMNVEV (reference sequence). The V end was cut by 6 bases, the J end by 10 bases, with 16 bases between. CDR3 protein: CASRGATDNSPLHF. The CDR3 bases are TGTGCCAGCAGGGGGGCCACAGACAACTCACCCCTCCACTTT.

The chain links TRBV6-1 to TRBJ2-7; D remains ambiguous. CDR1 is MNHNS and CDR2 is SASEGT in the germline V gene. The CDR3 covers 14 residues. The ends were cut back, 3 bases at V and 1 base at J, with 10 bases in the middle. The CDR3 DNA reads TGTGCCAGCAGTGAGTACATACCTTCCTACGAGCAGTACTTC. Its translation is CASSEYIPSYEQYF.

The sample holds one count of this clone. The chain couples TRBV5-4 to TRBJ1-6, with 9 bases identical to TRBD1. V gave up 6 bases and J gave up 5 bases; unmatched junction bases: 6. The CDR3 is made up of 15 amino acids. Per germline, CDR1 SGHNT and CDR2 YYREEE (reference sequence). CDR3 sequence reads: CASTPRQGDNSPLHF. The DNA of the CDR3 is TGTGCCAGCACTCCCCGACAGGGGGATAATTCACCCCTCCACTTT. Variable domain in full (rest from reference TRBV5-4 and TRBJ1-6): ETGVTQSPTHLIKTRGQQVTLRCSSQSGHNTVSWYQQALGQGPQFIFQYYREEENGRGNFPPRFSGLQFPNYSSELNVNALELDDSALYLCASTPRQGDNSPLHFGNGTRLTVT.

The count of this clone is one. This chain's CDR3 is CASSISYRGTEAFF. CDR3 nucleotide sequence: TGTGCCAGTAGTATATCTTACAGGGGTACTGAAGCTTTCTTT. The rearrangement uses TRBV19 and TRBJ1-1; 7 positions agree with TRBD1. The length of the CDR3 is 14 residues. Germline-derived CDR1 and CDR2 are LNHDA and SQIVND (reference sequence). J lost 5 bases, V lost 2 bases, and 5 bases had no gene match.

The chain is built from TRBV4-1 and TRBJ1-4; weak D call: TRBD1 (6 bases). Trimming cost V 4 bases and J 4 bases, with 16 bases left between them. The germline gives CDR1 MGHRA, CDR2 YSYEKL. The CDR3 extends over 16 amino acids. CDR3: CASSRRPDRINEKLFF. The CDR3 DNA reads as TGCGCCAGCAGCCGACGACCCGACAGGATTAATGAAAAACTGTTTTTT.

Only one count was recorded for this clone. This chain connects TRBV24-1 to TRBJ1-5; 7 bases are a match to TRBD1. CDR1 is KGHDR, CDR2 SFDVKD, per germline. The ends lost 9 bases at V and 2 bases at J; junction bases unmatched: 15. The CDR3 covers 17 residues. The CDR3 loop is CATYRDRNPEGNQPQHF. DNA for the CDR3: TGTGCCACCTATCGGGACAGAAACCCTGAGGGCAATCAGCCCCAGCATTTT.